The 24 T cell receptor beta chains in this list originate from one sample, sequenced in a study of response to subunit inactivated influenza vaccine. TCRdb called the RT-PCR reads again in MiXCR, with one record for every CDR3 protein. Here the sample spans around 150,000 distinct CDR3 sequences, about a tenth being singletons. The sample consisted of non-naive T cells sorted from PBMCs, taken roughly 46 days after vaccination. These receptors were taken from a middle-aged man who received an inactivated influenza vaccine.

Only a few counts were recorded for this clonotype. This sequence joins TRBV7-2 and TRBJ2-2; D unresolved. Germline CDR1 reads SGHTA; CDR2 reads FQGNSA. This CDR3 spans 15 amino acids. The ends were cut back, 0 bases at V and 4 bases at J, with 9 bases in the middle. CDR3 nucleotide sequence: TGTGCCAGCAGCTTAGCCCTCTCTAGCACCGGGGAGCTGTTTTTT. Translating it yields CASSLALSSTGELFF.

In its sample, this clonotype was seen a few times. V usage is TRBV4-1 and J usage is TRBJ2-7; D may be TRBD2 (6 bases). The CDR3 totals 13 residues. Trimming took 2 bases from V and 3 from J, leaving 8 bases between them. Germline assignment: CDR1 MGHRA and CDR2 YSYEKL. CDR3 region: CASSQTGDYEQYF. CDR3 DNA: TGCGCCAGCAGCCAAACGGGGGACTACGAGCAGTACTTC.

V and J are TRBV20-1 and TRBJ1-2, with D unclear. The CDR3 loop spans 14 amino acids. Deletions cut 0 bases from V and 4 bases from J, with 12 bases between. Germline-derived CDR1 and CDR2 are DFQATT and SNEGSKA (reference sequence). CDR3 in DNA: TGCAGTGCTAGAGATATAAACAGACCCTATGGCTACACCTTC. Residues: CSARDINRPYGYTF.

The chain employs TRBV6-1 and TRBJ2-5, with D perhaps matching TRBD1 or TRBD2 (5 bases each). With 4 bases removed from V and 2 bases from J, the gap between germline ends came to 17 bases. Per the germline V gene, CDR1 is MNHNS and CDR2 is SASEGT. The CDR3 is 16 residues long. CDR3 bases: TGTGCCAGCAGTGGTGGGACGGCCACTTTACAAGAGACCCAGTACTTC. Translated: CASSGGTATLQETQYF.

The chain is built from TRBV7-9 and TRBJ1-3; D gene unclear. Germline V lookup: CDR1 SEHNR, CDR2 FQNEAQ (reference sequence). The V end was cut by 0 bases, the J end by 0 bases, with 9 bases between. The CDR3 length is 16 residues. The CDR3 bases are TGTGCCAGCAGCTTAGCGACGGGGAGCTCTGGAAACACCATATATTTT. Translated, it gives CASSLATGSSGNTIYF. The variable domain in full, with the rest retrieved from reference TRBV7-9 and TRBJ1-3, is DTGVSQNPRHKITKRGQNVTFRCDPISEHNRLYWYRQTLGQGPEFLTYFQNEAQLEKSRLLSDRFSAERPKGSFSTLEIQRTEQGDSAMYLCASSLATGSSGNTIYFGEGSWLTVV.

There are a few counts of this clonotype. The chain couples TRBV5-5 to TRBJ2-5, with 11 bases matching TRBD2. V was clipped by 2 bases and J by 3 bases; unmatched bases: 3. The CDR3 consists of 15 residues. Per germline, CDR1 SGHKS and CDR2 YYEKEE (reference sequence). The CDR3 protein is CASSFRLAGKETQYF. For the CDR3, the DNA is TGTGCCAGCAGCTTCCGACTAGCGGGGAAAGAGACCCAGTACTTC.

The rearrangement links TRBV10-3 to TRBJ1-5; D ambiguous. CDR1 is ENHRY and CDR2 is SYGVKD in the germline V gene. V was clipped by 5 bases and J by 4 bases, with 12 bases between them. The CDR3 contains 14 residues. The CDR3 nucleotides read TGTGCCATCAGTCCCCAGTTGGGGAATCAGCCCCAGCATTTT. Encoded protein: CAISPQLGNQPQHF.

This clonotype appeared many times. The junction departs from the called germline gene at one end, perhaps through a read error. CDR3 DNA sequence: TGCAGTCCTAGCGGGAGTCCCTCCTACGAGCAGTACTTC. This codes for CSPSGSPSYEQYF. The chain is built from TRBV20-1 and TRBJ2-7, with 10 bases fitting TRBD2. Germline V gives CDR1 DFQATT, CDR2 SNEGSKA (reference sequence). The CDR3 is 13 amino acids.

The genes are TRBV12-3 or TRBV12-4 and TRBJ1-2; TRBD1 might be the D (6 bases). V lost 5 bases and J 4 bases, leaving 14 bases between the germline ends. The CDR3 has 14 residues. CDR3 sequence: CASSRNRDFYGYTF. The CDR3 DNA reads TGTGCCAGCAGTCGTAACAGGGACTTCTATGGCTACACCTTC.

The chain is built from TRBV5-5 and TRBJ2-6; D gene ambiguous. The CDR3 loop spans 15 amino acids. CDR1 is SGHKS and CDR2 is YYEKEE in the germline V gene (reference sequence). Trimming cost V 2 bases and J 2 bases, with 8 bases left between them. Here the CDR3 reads CASSFSPTGANVLTF. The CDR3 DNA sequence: TGTGCCAGCAGCTTCTCCCCCACTGGGGCCAACGTCCTGACTTTC.

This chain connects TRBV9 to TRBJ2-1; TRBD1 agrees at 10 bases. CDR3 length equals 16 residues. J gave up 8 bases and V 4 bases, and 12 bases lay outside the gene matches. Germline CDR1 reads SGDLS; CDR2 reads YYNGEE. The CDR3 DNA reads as TGTGCCAGCAGCCCCAAGGGGGACAGGGGATTCCATGAGCAGTTCTTC. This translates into CASSPKGDRGFHEQFF.

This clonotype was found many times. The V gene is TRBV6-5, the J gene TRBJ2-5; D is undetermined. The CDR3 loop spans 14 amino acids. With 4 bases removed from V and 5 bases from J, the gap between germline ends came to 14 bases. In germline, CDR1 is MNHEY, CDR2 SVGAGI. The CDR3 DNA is TGTGCCAGCAGTTCAAGAAGGGCTTGGGAGACCCAGTACTTC. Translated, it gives CASSSRRAWETQYF.

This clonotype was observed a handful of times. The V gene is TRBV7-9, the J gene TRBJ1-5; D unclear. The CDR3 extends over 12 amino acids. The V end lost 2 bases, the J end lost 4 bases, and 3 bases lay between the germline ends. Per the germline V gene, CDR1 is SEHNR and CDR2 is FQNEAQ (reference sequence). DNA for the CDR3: TGTGCCAGCAGCTTAAAGAATCAGCCCCAGCATTTT. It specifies CASSLKNQPQHF.

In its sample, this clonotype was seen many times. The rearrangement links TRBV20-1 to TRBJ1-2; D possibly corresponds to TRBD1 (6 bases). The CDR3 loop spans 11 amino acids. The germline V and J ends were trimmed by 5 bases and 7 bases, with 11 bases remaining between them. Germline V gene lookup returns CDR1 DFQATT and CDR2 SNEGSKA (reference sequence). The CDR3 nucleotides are TGCAGTGCTCCAGGGGTCTTTGGCTACACCTTC. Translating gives CSAPGVFGYTF.

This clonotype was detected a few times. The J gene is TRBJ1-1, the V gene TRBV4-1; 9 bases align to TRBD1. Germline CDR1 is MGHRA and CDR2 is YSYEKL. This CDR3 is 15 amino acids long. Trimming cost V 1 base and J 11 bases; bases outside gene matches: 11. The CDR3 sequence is CASSQGPQGARGAFF. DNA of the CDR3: TGCGCCAGCAGCCAAGGGCCACAGGGGGCACGAGGGGCTTTCTTT.

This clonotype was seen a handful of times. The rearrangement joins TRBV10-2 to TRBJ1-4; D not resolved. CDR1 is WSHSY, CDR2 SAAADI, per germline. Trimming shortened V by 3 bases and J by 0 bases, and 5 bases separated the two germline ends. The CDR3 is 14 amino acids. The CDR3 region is CASSDGPTNEKLFF. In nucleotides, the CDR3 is TGCGCCAGCAGTGATGGTCCAACTAATGAAAAACTGTTTTTT.

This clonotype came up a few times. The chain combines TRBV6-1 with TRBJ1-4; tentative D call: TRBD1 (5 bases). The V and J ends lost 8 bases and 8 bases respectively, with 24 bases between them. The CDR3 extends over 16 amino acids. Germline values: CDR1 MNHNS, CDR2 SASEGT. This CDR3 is CASSGVPPRAGEKLFF. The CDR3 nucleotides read TGTGCCAGCTCGGGGGTCCCGCCCCGGGCTGGAGAAAAACTGTTTTTT.

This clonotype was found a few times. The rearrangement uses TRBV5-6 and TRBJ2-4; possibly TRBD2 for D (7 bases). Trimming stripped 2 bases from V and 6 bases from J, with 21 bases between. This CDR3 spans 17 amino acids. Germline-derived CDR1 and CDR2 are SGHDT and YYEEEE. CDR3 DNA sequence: TGTGCCAGCAGCTTCAATCTACAGGGAGGGAATGGAAACATTCAGTACTTC. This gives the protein CASSFNLQGGNGNIQYF.

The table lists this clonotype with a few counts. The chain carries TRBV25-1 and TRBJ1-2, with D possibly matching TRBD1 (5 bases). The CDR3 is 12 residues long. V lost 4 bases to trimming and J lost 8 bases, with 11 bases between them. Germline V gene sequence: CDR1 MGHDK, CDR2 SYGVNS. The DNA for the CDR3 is TGTGCCAGCAGTGGAGGGGATAACGGCTACACCTTC. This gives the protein CASSGGDNGYTF.

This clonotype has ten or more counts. The CDR3 sequence: CASRSSSQGYNSPLHF. CDR3 sequence (DNA): TGTGCCAGCAGGTCCAGTTCACAGGGGTACAATTCACCCCTCCACTTT. The chain links TRBV5-5 to TRBJ1-6; TRBD1 aligns across 7 bases. The length of the CDR3 is 16 residues. The trim removed 5 bases at V and 7 bases at J, leaving 12 bases unmatched. Germline V gene data show CDR1 as SGHKS and CDR2 as YYEKEE (reference sequence).

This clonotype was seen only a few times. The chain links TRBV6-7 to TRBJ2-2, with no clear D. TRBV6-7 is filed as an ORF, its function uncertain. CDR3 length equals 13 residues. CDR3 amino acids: CAMGSCDTGELFF. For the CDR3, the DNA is TGTGCGATGGGGTCATGTGACACCGGGGAGCTGTTTTTT.

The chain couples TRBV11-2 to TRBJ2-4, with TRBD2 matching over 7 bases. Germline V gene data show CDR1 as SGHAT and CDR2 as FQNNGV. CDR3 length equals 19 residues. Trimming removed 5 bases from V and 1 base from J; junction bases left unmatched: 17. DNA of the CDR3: TGTGCCAGCAGCCAGATCAGGGAGGGAGCGTTTTCTGCCAAAAACATTCAGTACTTC. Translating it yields CASSQIREGAFSAKNIQYF.

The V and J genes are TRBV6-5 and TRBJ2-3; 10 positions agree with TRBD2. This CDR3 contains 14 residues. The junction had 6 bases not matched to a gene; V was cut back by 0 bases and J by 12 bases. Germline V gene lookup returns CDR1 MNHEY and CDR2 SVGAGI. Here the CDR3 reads CASSYSSLAGVQYF. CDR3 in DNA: TGTGCCAGCAGTTACTCGAGCCTAGCGGGGGTACAGTATTTT.

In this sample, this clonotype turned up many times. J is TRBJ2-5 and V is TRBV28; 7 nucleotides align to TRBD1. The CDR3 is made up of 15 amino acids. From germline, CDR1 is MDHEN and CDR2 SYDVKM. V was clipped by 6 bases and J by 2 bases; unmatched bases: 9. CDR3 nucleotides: TGTGCCAGCAGAGAGACAGGGAGAGCTCAAGAGACCCAGTACTTC. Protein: CASRETGRAQETQYF.